This TCR beta chain emerged from a study of blood T cell repertoires in COVID-19. CDR1 is MDHEN and CDR2 is SYDVKM in the germline V gene. CDR3 length equals 16 residues. Trimming removed 5 bases from V and 7 bases from J; junction bases left unmatched: 10. Per the study methods: Nucleated cell number was recorded as an estimate derived from reference gene primer amplification. Produced via immunoSEQ multiplex PCR; TCRdb's table is partial and in-frame only. The DNA gave D and trimming, while V, J and clone size come from that table. The sample includes about 210,000 clones, approximately 80% of them seen just once.

Sample: peripheral blood. The source is a woman aged 80 or over with COVID-19, enrolled during active disease. The chain combines TRBV28 with TRBJ1-6; the match to TRBD1 covers 8 bases. Here the CDR3 reads CASSDPDRVMNSPLHF. The DNA for the CDR3 is TGTGCCAGCAGTGACCCGGACAGGGTAATGAATTCACCCCTCCACTTT.